The rows below give T cell receptor beta chains drawn from one sample of a study of T cell repertoires in cytomegalovirus infection. Their antigen targets remain unknown. From the reads, TCRdb called clonotypes with MiXCR, one entry per CDR3 protein. The table has approximately 300,000 distinct CDR3 sequences, around 25% seen once. Sequenced material: cultured PBMCs, taken from culture after CMV antigen stimulation. These receptors were obtained from a human donor in good health (CMV status not recorded). Some clones in this sample may be carry-over from other donors' samples. CDR3s leave out the opening cysteine and the closing phenylalanine or tryptophan.

CDR3 protein | V gene
ASSQGSSSNEQF | TRBV4-3
SAAGSGRWDTQY | TRBV20-1
ASSFPLGLDSGANVLT | TRBV28
ASSLLMDRTNTIY | TRBV11-2
ASSPQQATEAF | TRBV7-4
SARDTVGTVNTEAF | TRBV20-1
ASSQQRQDSNYGYT | TRBV4-1
ASRRDRLNEQY | TRBV7-4
ASGGRGRLIGQPQH | TRBV6-2/TRBV6-3
SARRGAGSSYNEQF | TRBV20-1
ASSLGDLDQPQH | TRBV7-2
ASSRDNTETQY | TRBV7-3
ASGLVPRNEAF | TRBV12-5
ASSWGAGDEKLF | TRBV12-3/TRBV12-4
ASSIRSAKVNEKLF | TRBV19
AIGGGGTDTQY | TRBV7-2